The 18 T cell receptor beta chains reported below all come from one sample, sequenced in a study of T cell changes during pregnancy in multiple sclerosis. Sequencing used immunoSEQ multiplex PCR; TCRdb keeps in-frame clones, though not all of them. The sample has some 60,000 clones; 85% to 95% are singletons. The sequences come from CD4+ T cells from peripheral blood mononuclear cells, collected before pregnancy. The origin of the receptors is a female donor with multiple sclerosis, enrolled in a pregnancy study.

The chain links TRBV6-5 to TRBJ1-3; no clear D gene. The CDR3 runs to 15 residues. Looked up from germline, CDR1 is MNHEY and CDR2 is SVGAGI. Trimming shortened V by 8 bases and J by 3 bases, and 17 bases separated the two germline ends. The DNA for the CDR3 is TGTGCCAGCCACCGAGACCGGAGAATTGGAAACACCATATATTTT. Protein: CASHRDRRIGNTIYF.

The V call is TRBV9, the J call TRBJ2-7; no clear D. V gave up 0 bases and J gave up 3 bases, with 13 bases separating them. CDR1 is SGDLS and CDR2 is YYNGEE in the germline V gene. The CDR3 consists of 15 residues. The CDR3 loop reads CASSVDLGPSYEQYF. CDR3 DNA: TGTGCCAGCAGCGTAGACCTAGGCCCAAGCTACGAGCAGTACTTC.

The CDR3 loop reads CASSRISSGTYNEQFF. The DNA of the CDR3 is TGTGCCAGCAGCCGAATATCTAGCGGAACCTACAATGAGCAGTTCTTC. This sequence joins TRBV7-3 and TRBJ2-1; 7 nucleotides line up with TRBD2. CDR1 is SGHTA and CDR2 is FQGTGA in the germline V gene. The V and J ends lost 5 bases and 2 bases, in that order; junction bases with no gene match: 9. There are 16 residues in the CDR3.

On this clone itself: One end of the junction is discordant with germline, which a read error may explain. The J gene is TRBJ1-2, the V gene TRBV18; 8 bases line up with TRBD1. CDR1 KGHSH and CDR2 LQKENI come from the germline V gene. The CDR3 sequence is 16 residues long. CDR3 nucleotides: TGTGCCAGCTCACCGGGAATTGGACAGGGTAACAATGGCTACACCTTC. This codes for CASSPGIGQGNNGYTF.

This clone was counted only a few times. The rearrangement uses TRBV19 and TRBJ2-2, with 8 bases fitting TRBD1. Germline-derived CDR1 and CDR2 are LNHDA and SQIVND (reference sequence). With V trimmed by 6 bases and J by 5 bases, 5 bases remained unmatched. This CDR3 has 14 amino acids. The CDR3 here is CASRATGGTGELFF. In nucleotides, the CDR3 is TGTGCCAGTAGAGCTACAGGGGGGACCGGGGAGCTGTTTTTT.

V usage is TRBV19 and J usage is TRBJ2-1; the D gene is possibly TRBD2 (6 bases). V shed 4 bases and J shed 5 bases, with 12 bases lying between them. Germline values: CDR1 LNHDA, CDR2 SQIVND (reference sequence). The CDR3 sequence is 14 residues long. The CDR3 nucleotides are TGTGCCAGTAGTACCGGGACTGGTCACAATGAGCAGTTCTTC. Its protein is CASSTGTGHNEQFF.

This chain uses TRBV23-1 with TRBJ2-5; D possibly corresponds to TRBD1 (6 bases). TRBV23-1 is placed among ORFs of uncertain function. This CDR3 region has 13 residues. V shed 6 bases and J shed 2 bases, with 10 bases lying between them. CDR3 protein: CASRQGKQETQYF. The CDR3 DNA reads TGCGCCAGCAGGCAGGGGAAGCAAGAGACCCAGTACTTC.

The rearrangement links TRBV13 to TRBJ2-1; 11 bases map to TRBD2. Trimming removed 5 bases from V and 4 bases from J; junction bases left unmatched: 19. CDR3 length equals 20 residues. Germline CDR1 PRHDT, CDR2 FYEKMQ (reference sequence). In DNA, the CDR3 is TGTGCCAGCAGCGTACCGCCGGGACTAGCGGCTCCTTCTATGTACAATGAGCAGTTCTTC. Translated, it gives CASSVPPGLAAPSMYNEQFF.

The rearrangement links TRBV11-2 to TRBJ2-7; 7 bases line up with TRBD1. The CDR3 is made up of 13 amino acids. Germline-derived CDR1 and CDR2 are SGHAT and FQNNGV. With V trimmed by 5 bases and J by 4 bases, 5 bases remained unmatched. The CDR3 DNA follows: TGTGCCAGCAGCCAAGGGACAGCTTACGAGCAGTACTTC. Translation: CASSQGTAYEQYF. Based on the CDR3 plus reference TRBV11-2 and TRBJ2-7, the full variable domain is EAGVAQSPRYKIIEKRQSVAFWCNPISGHATLYWYQQILGQGPKLLIQFQNNGVVDDSQLPKDRFSAERLKGVDSTLKIQPAKLEDSAVYLCASSQGTAYEQYFGPGTRLTVT.

The DNA of the CDR3 is TGTGCCAGCAGCTCGGTGGCGGGAGCGATATCTGGAGAGACCCAGTACTTC. This gives the protein CASSSVAGAISGETQYF. The V and J genes are TRBV7-6 and TRBJ2-5, with 7 bases lining up with TRBD2. The CDR3 covers 17 residues. CDR1 and CDR2 from the germline V gene are SGHVS and FNYEAQ. J gave up 4 bases and V 4 bases, and 15 bases lay outside the gene matches.

The chain is built from TRBV5-4 and TRBJ2-7; 11 positions match TRBD2. Germline V gene data show CDR1 as SGHNT and CDR2 as YYREEE (reference sequence). The V and J ends lost 3 bases and 4 bases, in that order; junction bases with no gene match: 6. The CDR3 is 15 residues long. The CDR3 is CASSSRLAGKYEQYF. Written as DNA, the CDR3 is TGTGCCAGCAGCTCGAGACTAGCGGGAAAGTACGAGCAGTACTTC.

The chain combines TRBV5-1 with TRBJ2-5; 15 bases are shared with TRBD2. Germline V gene sequence: CDR1 SGHRS, CDR2 YFSETQ. The V segment lost 0 bases and the J segment 4 bases; nucleotides outside the gene matches: 1. This CDR3 comprises 16 residues. DNA for the CDR3: TGCGCCAGCAGCTTGGTGGGACTAGCGGGGGGAGAGACCCAGTACTTC. Protein sequence: CASSLVGLAGGETQYF.

The chain links TRBV19 to TRBJ1-2; 8 bases align to TRBD1. The length of the CDR3 is 14 residues. Trimming removed 6 bases from V and 4 bases from J; junction bases left unmatched: 7. Germline CDR1 reads LNHDA; CDR2 reads SQIVND (reference sequence). CDR3 sequence reads: CASRPTGGLYGYTF. In DNA, the CDR3 is TGTGCCAGTAGGCCCACAGGGGGGCTCTATGGCTACACCTTC.

Here the CDR3 DNA reads TGTGCCAGCAGCTTAGACTTCAGGGGGCCCAATGAGCAGTTCTTC. Protein sequence: CASSLDFRGPNEQFF. The V and J genes are TRBV7-6 and TRBJ2-1; 8 nucleotides line up with TRBD1. Looked up from germline, CDR1 is SGHVS and CDR2 is FNYEAQ. The CDR3 extends over 15 amino acids. The junction had 5 bases not matched to a gene; V was cut back by 1 base and J by 6 bases.

This chain uses TRBV15 with TRBJ2-1, with 10 bases that match TRBD2. Germline loops: CDR1 LNHNV, CDR2 YYDKDF (reference sequence). Trimming removed 2 bases from V and 1 base from J; junction bases left unmatched: 5. CDR3 length: 17 residues. CDR3 in DNA: TGTGCCACCAGCAGATATCCTAGCGGGAGTTCCTACAATGAGCAGTTCTTC. This encodes CATSRYPSGSSYNEQFF.

The V gene is TRBV18, the J gene TRBJ2-5; weak D call: TRBD2 (6 bases). Trimming left V 5 bases short and J 2 bases short, with 9 bases between. Germline CDR1 KGHSH, CDR2 LQKENI. CDR3 length equals 13 residues. The CDR3 sequence is CASSAGQQETQYF. DNA for the CDR3: TGTGCCAGCTCAGCGGGGCAGCAAGAGACCCAGTACTTC.

For the CDR3, the DNA is TGTGCCAGTAGTATGGGCCCTGGGCAGTTCTTC. This translates into CASSMGPGQFF. The chain has TRBV19 and TRBJ2-1; D is ambiguous. This CDR3 spans 11 amino acids. The germline V gene has CDR1 LNHDA and CDR2 SQIVND (reference sequence). V lost 3 bases and J 12 bases, leaving 9 bases between the germline ends.

This sequence joins TRBV7-2 and TRBJ2-7; 10 bases are shared with TRBD1. Germline assignment: CDR1 SGHTA and CDR2 FQGNSA. CDR3 size: 15 residues. Losses at the gene ends were 5 bases for V and 5 bases for J; bases not matched to a gene: 9. The CDR3 DNA sequence: TGTGCCAGCAGCCGACTCCGGACAGGGGGTGACGAGCAGTACTTC. It yields the protein CASSRLRTGGDEQYF.